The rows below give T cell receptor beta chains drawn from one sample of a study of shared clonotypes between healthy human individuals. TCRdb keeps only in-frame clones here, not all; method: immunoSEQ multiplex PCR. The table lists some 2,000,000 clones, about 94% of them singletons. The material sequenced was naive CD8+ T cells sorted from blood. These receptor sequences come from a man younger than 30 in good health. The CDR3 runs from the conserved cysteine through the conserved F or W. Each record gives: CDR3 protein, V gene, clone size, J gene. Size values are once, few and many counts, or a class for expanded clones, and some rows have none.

CDR3aa: CASVGVRSYEQYF
v_gene: TRBV19
abundance: .
j_gene: TRBJ2-7

CDR3aa: CAWSKQGVSVNYGYTF
v_gene: TRBV30
abundance: .
j_gene: TRBJ1-2

CDR3aa: CASSSSGDTDTQYF
v_gene: TRBV2
abundance: .
j_gene: TRBJ2-3

CDR3aa: CASSLYQGSYEQYF
v_gene: TRBV5-1
abundance: .
j_gene: TRBJ2-7

CDR3aa: CASSVGDGYEQYF
v_gene: TRBV9
abundance: few
j_gene: TRBJ2-7

CDR3aa: CASSQGTDIPYYGYTF
v_gene: TRBV4-1
abundance: .
j_gene: TRBJ1-2

CDR3aa: CASSGTGATNGIENQFF
v_gene: TRBV19
abundance: .
j_gene: TRBJ2-1

CDR3aa: CASSLNRGIQETQYF
v_gene: TRBV28
abundance: .
j_gene: TRBJ2-5

CDR3aa: CASSLGRGLAENGYTF
v_gene: TRBV7-6
abundance: .
j_gene: TRBJ1-2

CDR3aa: CASSLGLAGIHDEQFF
v_gene: TRBV11-2
abundance: once
j_gene: TRBJ2-1

CDR3aa: CASSQIWDYEQYF
v_gene: TRBV14
abundance: .
j_gene: TRBJ2-7

CDR3aa: CASSLVLYSEAFF
v_gene: TRBV5-5
abundance: .
j_gene: TRBJ1-1

CDR3aa: CSVELPDPLFYGAGGYTF
v_gene: TRBV29-1
abundance: once
j_gene: TRBJ1-2

CDR3aa: CASSLGADSGNTIYF
v_gene: TRBV13
abundance: .
j_gene: TRBJ1-3

CDR3aa: CASSFSGANVLTF
v_gene: TRBV28
abundance: few
j_gene: TRBJ2-6

CDR3aa: CASSFRAGELFF
v_gene: TRBV27
abundance: .
j_gene: TRBJ2-2

CDR3aa: CASSFHGRGWEQFF
v_gene: TRBV5-1
abundance: .
j_gene: TRBJ2-1

CDR3aa: CASSSGPPNEQFF
v_gene: TRBV5-6
abundance: .
j_gene: TRBJ2-1

CDR3aa: CASSSPGKNIQYF
v_gene: TRBV7-2
abundance: .
j_gene: TRBJ2-4

CDR3aa: CASSLTGTEYEQYF
v_gene: TRBV5-6
abundance: .
j_gene: TRBJ2-7

CDR3aa: CASSEPGQGSQWSYNEQFF
v_gene: TRBV6-1
abundance: .
j_gene: TRBJ2-1

CDR3aa: CASSLEGYRYGYTF
v_gene: TRBV7-9
abundance: .
j_gene: TRBJ1-2

CDR3aa: CASPPSGNRVYEQYF
v_gene: TRBV2
abundance: .
j_gene: TRBJ2-7

CDR3aa: CASSQALYNEQFF
v_gene: TRBV14
abundance: .
j_gene: TRBJ2-1

CDR3aa: CASSLAPWREYYNEQFF
v_gene: TRBV7-6
abundance: .
j_gene: TRBJ2-1

CDR3aa: CASSVEGTVTYEQYF
v_gene: TRBV9
abundance: .
j_gene: TRBJ2-7

CDR3aa: CASRWTSGSRNEQFF
v_gene: TRBV2
abundance: .
j_gene: TRBJ2-1

CDR3aa: CASSQVGGNYGYTF
v_gene: TRBV4-1
abundance: .
j_gene: TRBJ1-2

CDR3aa: CASSVREESSHADTQYF
v_gene: TRBV25-1
abundance: .
j_gene: TRBJ2-3

CDR3aa: CASSVDGPPDTQYF
v_gene: TRBV9
abundance: .
j_gene: TRBJ2-3

CDR3aa: CASSQQAVLYNEQFF
v_gene: TRBV7-9
abundance: .
j_gene: TRBJ2-1

CDR3aa: CASSPAGDAYEQYF
v_gene: TRBV19
abundance: .
j_gene: TRBJ2-7

CDR3aa: CASSVATGGFEQYF
v_gene: TRBV6-1
abundance: .
j_gene: TRBJ2-7

CDR3aa: CASSWGQGAYF
v_gene: TRBV6-5
abundance: .
j_gene: TRBJ2-4

CDR3aa: CASSTLGLAGVDTQYF
v_gene: TRBV19
abundance: .
j_gene: TRBJ2-3

CDR3aa: CASSPPKGGQLSYEQYF
v_gene: TRBV18
abundance: .
j_gene: TRBJ2-7

CDR3aa: CAWSGGTATNEKLFF
v_gene: TRBV30
abundance: .
j_gene: TRBJ1-4

CDR3aa: CASSTTGTSAHEQYF
v_gene: TRBV6-5
abundance: .
j_gene: TRBJ2-7

CDR3aa: CASSLDLGRALSYEQYF
v_gene: TRBV28
abundance: .
j_gene: TRBJ2-7

CDR3aa: CASSSYTGDRVYEQYF
v_gene: TRBV6-5
abundance: .
j_gene: TRBJ2-7

CDR3aa: CASSLAFVTGLNTGELFF
v_gene: TRBV7-9
abundance: .
j_gene: TRBJ2-2

CDR3aa: CASSLSTPSGNTIYF
v_gene: TRBV4-1
abundance: .
j_gene: TRBJ1-3

CDR3aa: CASSQDDGEEQFF
v_gene: TRBV4-3
abundance: .
j_gene: TRBJ2-1

CDR3aa: CASSLYTNTEAFF
v_gene: TRBV11-2
abundance: .
j_gene: TRBJ1-1

CDR3aa: CATSPTTSGTDNQPQHF
v_gene: TRBV15
abundance: .
j_gene: TRBJ1-5

CDR3aa: CASSVTGGSNQPQHF
v_gene: TRBV5-4
abundance: .
j_gene: TRBJ1-5

CDR3aa: CSVGKGETDTPYGYTF
v_gene: TRBV29-1
abundance: .
j_gene: TRBJ1-2

CDR3aa: CATDHDYREFSTDTQYF
v_gene: TRBV7-9
abundance: .
j_gene: TRBJ2-3

CDR3aa: CASSGPRVPETFF
v_gene: TRBV18
abundance: .
j_gene: TRBJ1-1

CDR3aa: CASSLLLGPTYEQYF
v_gene: TRBV7-9
abundance: .
j_gene: TRBJ2-7

CDR3aa: CASSWDSEAFF
v_gene: TRBV5-6
abundance: .
j_gene: TRBJ1-1

CDR3aa: CASSELSESYEQYF
v_gene: TRBV2
abundance: once
j_gene: TRBJ2-7

CDR3aa: CAWNTMGHYGYTF
v_gene: TRBV30
abundance: .
j_gene: TRBJ1-2